This T cell receptor beta chain was found in a study of cytomegalovirus exposure and HLA in healthy donors. Study-wide results and limits: The Asian-associated ancestry cluster reportedly had fewer N-insertions than the roughly 670-donor mean in a later analysis.

Comment on this clone: The antigen is not known.

The V end lost 4 bases, the J end lost 3 bases, and 7 bases lay between the germline ends. CDR3 size: 12 residues. Germline V gives CDR1 SGHNT, CDR2 YYREEE (reference sequence). The PCR made use of 60 Vbeta and 13 Jbeta primers. The assay was immunoSEQ multiplex PCR, and TCRdb's table has in-frame clones only and misses some. The sample records roughly 110,000 clones, around 72% being singletons. The material sequenced was PBMCs. The origin of this receptor is a middle-aged woman in good health and CMV-seropositive. The rearrangement uses TRBV5-4 and TRBJ1-1; D not certain. The CDR3 protein is CASSQTDTEAFF. For the CDR3, the DNA is TGTGCCAGCAGCCAGACTGACACTGAAGCTTTCTTT.